The 12 T cell receptor beta chains given below trace back to one sample, sequenced in a study of cytomegalovirus exposure and HLA in healthy donors. Profiled with immunoSEQ multiplex PCR; TCRdb holds only in-frame clones, not every one. This sample has nearly 110,000 clones, with about nine tenths found just once. The sample consisted of PBMCs. Every receptor here comes from a woman younger than 30 in good health and CMV-seropositive.

The J gene is TRBJ2-5, the V gene TRBV29-1, with 9 bases that match TRBD2. Germline trimming cut 3 bases from V and 4 bases from J; bases unmatched to any gene: 3. The CDR3 extends over 13 amino acids. Germline V lookup: CDR1 SQVTM, CDR2 ANQGSEA. CDR3 loop: CSVDLAGRETQYF. The CDR3 DNA sequence: TGCAGCGTTGACCTAGCGGGAAGAGAGACCCAGTACTTC.

The chain combines TRBV9 with TRBJ1-5; D call uncertain. V shed 3 bases and J shed 3 bases, with 10 bases lying between them. Germline V gene sequence: CDR1 SGDLS, CDR2 YYNGEE. CDR3 size: 14 residues. The CDR3 protein is CASSATELNQPQHF. In nucleotides, the CDR3 is TGTGCCAGCAGCGCCACAGAGCTCAATCAGCCCCAGCATTTT.

The chain combines TRBV4-3 with TRBJ2-3, with 12 bases identical to TRBD2. This CDR3 contains 17 residues. J lost 4 bases, V lost 1 base, and 6 bases had no gene match. Germline V CDR1 and CDR2: LGHNA, YSLEER. The CDR3 protein is CASSQGTLAGGPDTQYF. As DNA, the CDR3 is TGCGCCAGCAGCCAAGGGACTCTAGCGGGGGGGCCAGATACGCAGTATTTT.

The chain couples TRBV28 to TRBJ1-1, with TRBD1 matching over 10 bases. The CDR3 is made up of 14 amino acids. Germline V lookup: CDR1 MDHEN, CDR2 SYDVKM. Trimming at V came to 3 bases and at J to 7 bases, leaving 5 bases not matched to a gene. CDR3 amino acids: CASSFLGQGVEAFF. The DNA of the CDR3 is TGTGCCAGCAGTTTCCTAGGACAGGGGGTTGAAGCTTTCTTT.

The chain recombines TRBV7-9 with TRBJ1-6; 10 bases fit TRBD1. V shed 1 base, J shed 7 bases, and the junction held 1 base outside the gene matches. Germline V gives CDR1 SEHNR, CDR2 FQNEAQ (reference sequence). CDR3 size: 15 residues. The CDR3: CASSLVDRGNSPLHF. CDR3 bases: TGTGCCAGCAGCTTAGTGGACAGGGGGAATTCACCCCTCCACTTT.

V is TRBV15 and J is TRBJ2-1; D is undetermined. In germline, CDR1 is LNHNV, CDR2 YYDKDF (reference sequence). V lost 0 bases, J lost 3 bases, and 6 bases lay in between. The CDR3 runs to 14 residues. In nucleotides, the CDR3 is TGTGCCACCAGCAGAGATCGAGGCTACAATGAGCAGTTCTTC. The encoded protein is CATSRDRGYNEQFF.

V gene TRBV11-2 combines with J gene TRBJ1-1, with 7 nucleotides matching TRBD1. Trimming took 7 bases from V and 2 from J; bases not matched to a gene: 4. CDR3 length equals 13 residues. The germline gives CDR1 SGHAT, CDR2 FQNNGV. In DNA form, the CDR3 reads TGTGCCAGCAACCACAGGGGTAACACTGAAGCTTTCTTT. This sequence encodes CASNHRGNTEAFF.

The V gene is TRBV6-6, the J gene TRBJ1-2; 7 bases match TRBD1. CDR1 and CDR2 (germline): MNHNY, SVGAGI (reference sequence). The CDR3 length is 16 residues. Trimming cost V 2 bases and J 4 bases; bases outside gene matches: 10. CDR3 region: CASSYAPGTEAYGYTF. The CDR3 DNA is TGTGCCAGCAGTTACGCACCCGGGACAGAAGCCTATGGCTACACCTTC.

The genes are TRBV11-2 and TRBJ1-4; D not certain. Germline V gives CDR1 SGHAT, CDR2 FQNNGV. The ends were cut back, 1 base at V and 7 bases at J, with 13 bases in the middle. CDR3 length equals 15 residues. The CDR3 spells CASSLGIGPGEKLFF. The CDR3 DNA is TGTGCCAGCAGCTTAGGCATAGGTCCGGGTGAAAAACTGTTTTTT.

This CDR3 is CSVEGVLNTIYF. The CDR3 nucleotides are TGCAGCGTTGAGGGCGTACTTAACACCATATATTTT. The gene calls are TRBV29-1 and TRBJ1-3, with unresolved D. CDR3 length: 12 amino acids. Germline CDR1 SQVTM, CDR2 ANQGSEA. V was clipped by 3 bases and J by 7 bases, with 10 bases between them.

A few counts support this clone. The rearrangement uses TRBV19 and TRBJ2-7; 7 bases match TRBD1. CDR3 length equals 14 residues. Unmatched junction bases numbered 9, after V lost 10 bases and J lost 0 bases. Germline lookup yields CDR1 LNHDA and CDR2 SQIVND (reference sequence). The CDR3 bases are TGTGCCAATTTACCCGGGACAGACTCCTACGAGCAGTACGTC. Amino acid sequence: CANLPGTDSYEQYV.

The V gene is TRBV4-1, the J gene TRBJ2-1; D gene uncertain. V was pared by 0 bases and J by 0 bases, with 3 bases between. This CDR3 has 14 residues. Looked up from germline, CDR1 is MGHRA and CDR2 is YSYEKL. CDR3 region: CASSQDSSYNEQFF. The CDR3 coding sequence is TGCGCCAGCAGCCAAGATAGCTCCTACAATGAGCAGTTCTTC.